This T cell receptor beta chain is from a study of T cells in Graves' hyperthyroidism and ophthalmopathy. Patients showing uncontrolled infection, other autoimmune disease, pregnancy or lactation were ineligible. V gave up 4 bases and J gave up 5 bases; unmatched junction bases: 9. Looked up from germline, CDR1 is SGDLS and CDR2 is YYNGEE. This CDR3 has 15 residues. TCR beta CDR3 regions were amplified from RNA. HTBI primers drove first-round RT-PCR of the TCR CDR3. One entry per CDR3 protein results from TCRdb running MiXCR on the multiplex PCR reads. The sample includes roughly 740,000 distinct CDR3 sequences, roughly 17% of them seen just once. This clonotype was recorded a few times.

Specimen: blood. J is TRBJ2-7 and V is TRBV9; 10 bases line up with TRBD2. The receptor's source is a man younger than 35 with Graves' hyperthyroidism. CDR3 protein: CASSPSGRAFNEQYF. Written as DNA, the CDR3 is TGTGCCAGCAGCCCGAGCGGGAGGGCCTTCAACGAGCAGTACTTC.